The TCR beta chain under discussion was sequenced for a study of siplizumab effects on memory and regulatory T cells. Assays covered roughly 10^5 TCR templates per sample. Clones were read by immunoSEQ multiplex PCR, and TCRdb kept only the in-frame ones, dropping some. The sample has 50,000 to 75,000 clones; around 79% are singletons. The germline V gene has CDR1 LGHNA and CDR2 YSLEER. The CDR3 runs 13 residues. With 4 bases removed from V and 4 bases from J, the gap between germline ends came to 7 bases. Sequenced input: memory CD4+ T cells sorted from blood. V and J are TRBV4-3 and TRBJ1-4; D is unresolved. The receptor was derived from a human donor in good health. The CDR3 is CASSPQLNEKLFF. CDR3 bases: TGCGCCAGCAGCCCACAGCTTAATGAAAAACTGTTTTTT.